One sample yielded the 21 T cell receptor beta chains listed below, sequenced in a study of blood T cell repertoires in COVID-19. Profiled with immunoSEQ multiplex PCR; TCRdb holds only in-frame clones, not every one. The sample shows fewer than 110,000 clones, 87% of them seen only once. Sequencing input: peripheral blood. The receptors come from a human donor in a cohort sampled during active COVID-19.

The rearrangement joins TRBV24-1 to TRBJ1-2, with D tentatively TRBD1 (5 bases). Germline CDR1 reads KGHDR; CDR2 reads SFDVKD. Trimming took 3 bases from V and 3 from J, leaving 10 bases between them. This CDR3 has 14 amino acids. CDR3 DNA: TGTGCCACCAGTGATCTGGAGGGGTACTATGGCTACACCTTC. Protein: CATSDLEGYYGYTF.

This clone showed up just a few times. V gene TRBV6-6 combines with J gene TRBJ2-3; 8 bases map to TRBD2. This CDR3 region has 15 residues. Trimming removed 2 bases from V and 2 bases from J; junction bases left unmatched: 3. CDR1 is MNHNY and CDR2 is SVGAGI in the germline V gene (reference sequence). CDR3 coding DNA: TGTGCCAGCAGTTACGGCGGGGGGAACACAGATACGCAGTATTTT. It yields the protein CASSYGGGNTDTQYF.

The chain joins TRBV6-6 to TRBJ2-1; D is perhaps TRBD1 (5 bases). CDR3 length: 14 amino acids. Germline CDR1 and CDR2: MNHNY and SVGAGI (reference sequence). Trimming shortened V by 6 bases and J by 5 bases, and 14 bases separated the two germline ends. CDR3 in DNA: TGTGCCAGCAGATCACAGGTTCCCGACAATGAGCAGTTCTTC. Residues: CASRSQVPDNEQFF.

The chain carries TRBV7-3 and TRBJ2-2; 9 nucleotides match TRBD1. This CDR3 is built from 17 residues. Losses at the gene ends were 5 bases for V and 1 base for J; bases not matched to a gene: 8. Germline V gene lookup returns CDR1 SGHTA and CDR2 FQGTGA. The CDR3 DNA follows: TGTGCCAGCAGCACCGGGACAGGGACGTGGAACACCGGGGAGCTGTTTTTT. This codes for CASSTGTGTWNTGELFF. The full variable domain, its missing parts supplied by reference TRBV7-3 and TRBJ2-2, is GAGVSQTPSNKVTEKGKYVELRCDPISGHTALYWYRQSLGQGPEFLIYFQGTGAADDSGLPNDRFFAVRPEGSVSTLKIQRTERGDSAVYLCASSTGTGTWNTGELFFGEGSRLTVL.

The chain joins TRBV6-6 to TRBJ1-2, with 12 bases lining up with TRBD1. CDR1 is MNHNY and CDR2 is SVGAGI in the germline V gene (reference sequence). CDR3 length: 14 amino acids. V shed 5 bases, J shed 8 bases, and the junction held 6 bases outside the gene matches. CDR3 nucleotide sequence: TGTGCCAGCAGTCCGGGACAGGGGGCGGGCGGCTACACCTTC. Translated, it gives CASSPGQGAGGYTF.

The J gene is TRBJ1-4, the V gene TRBV27; D unclear. V lost 3 bases, J lost 7 bases, and 9 bases lay in between. Germline CDR1 and CDR2: MNHEY and SMNVEV (reference sequence). The CDR3 consists of 13 residues. The CDR3 sequence: CASSFSGFEKLFF. The CDR3 DNA is TGTGCCAGCAGTTTTAGCGGGTTTGAAAAACTGTTTTTT.

This sequence joins TRBV19 and TRBJ2-7, with a possible D match to TRBD1 (5 bases). The CDR3 sequence is 13 residues long. Trimming pared 9 bases from V and 1 base from J, leaving 13 bases between. CDR1 is LNHDA and CDR2 is SQIVND in the germline V gene (reference sequence). The CDR3 DNA reads TGTGCCAGCAGCCAGCAGGGATCCTACGAGCAGTACTTC. It codes for CASSQQGSYEQYF.

The chain employs TRBV3-1 (or the pseudogene TRBV3-2) and TRBJ2-7; 7 nucleotides line up with TRBD1. Germline V CDR1 and CDR2: LGHDT, YNNKEL (reference sequence). With V trimmed by 5 bases and J by 6 bases, 4 bases remained unmatched. CDR3 length: 12 residues. The DNA for the CDR3 is TGTGCCAGCAGCAAGACAGGGCTCGAGCAGTACTTC. This encodes CASSKTGLEQYF.

The rearrangement uses TRBV6-5 and TRBJ1-4; weak D call: TRBD1 (6 bases). The V and J ends lost 5 bases and 12 bases respectively, with 22 bases between them. CDR1 MNHEY and CDR2 SVGAGI come from the germline V gene. The CDR3 consists of 15 residues. This chain's CDR3 is CASSPPGHSFGELFF. The CDR3 DNA is TGTGCCAGCAGTCCCCCGGGACACTCCTTCGGGGAACTGTTTTTT.

In regard to this clone: The sample carries other DNA sequences with the same CDR3. The gene calls are TRBV28 and TRBJ1-2; D unresolved. Trimming shortened V by 5 bases and J by 4 bases, and 8 bases separated the two germline ends. Germline CDR1 and CDR2: MDHEN and SYDVKM. The CDR3 sequence is 12 residues long. The CDR3 protein is CASSLRLYGYTF. CDR3 sequence (DNA): TGTGCCAGCAGTCTCAGGCTCTATGGCTACACCTTC.

V is TRBV18 and J is TRBJ2-7, with 8 bases matching TRBD2. With 2 bases clipped from V and 4 bases from J, the junction kept 7 bases outside the gene matches. The CDR3 is 15 amino acids. Looked up from germline, CDR1 is KGHSH and CDR2 is LQKENI. CDR3 in amino acids: CASSPSGLGNYEQYF. The CDR3 nucleotides read TGTGCCAGCTCACCATCGGGACTAGGGAATTACGAGCAGTACTTC.

The V call is TRBV7-2, the J call TRBJ1-1; 10 bases fit TRBD1. With 1 base clipped from V and 4 bases from J, the junction kept 6 bases outside the gene matches. The CDR3 length is 16 residues. In germline, CDR1 is SGHTA, CDR2 FQGNSA. The CDR3 DNA reads as TGTGCCAGCAGCTTAGTCGGGACAGGGGCTCGCACTGAAGCTTTCTTT. Protein product: CASSLVGTGARTEAFF.

The chain couples TRBV28 to TRBJ2-3; 12 positions match TRBD2. Trimming at V came to 1 base and at J to 4 bases, leaving 3 bases not matched to a gene. CDR1 is MDHEN, CDR2 SYDVKM, per germline. The CDR3 is made up of 16 amino acids. CDR3 coding DNA: TGTGCCAGCAGTTTATACCTAGCGGGAGGGGCAGATACGCAGTATTTT. Translation gives CASSLYLAGGADTQYF.

The chain has TRBV3-1 (or the pseudogene TRBV3-2) and TRBJ2-5; no clear D gene. V lost 4 bases to trimming and J lost 2 bases, with 2 bases between them. Germline V gene sequence: CDR1 LGHDT, CDR2 YNNKEL (reference sequence). The CDR3 totals 11 residues. CDR3 protein: CASSLQETQYF. The CDR3 DNA reads as TGTGCCAGCAGCCTACAAGAGACCCAGTACTTC.

The chain carries TRBV6-2 or TRBV6-3 and TRBJ1-2; possible D gene TRBD1, 5 bases. V shed 6 bases and J shed 5 bases, with 22 bases lying between them. Per the germline V gene, CDR1 is MNHEY and CDR2 is SVGEGT. The CDR3 totals 16 residues. The DNA of the CDR3 is TGTGCCAGCAGCCCTACCCTCCGCGGAGGGGAATATGGCTACACCTTC. The encoded protein is CASSPTLRGGEYGYTF.

The chain couples TRBV10-1 to TRBJ2-7, with TRBD1 matching 7 bases. Trimming removed 7 bases from V and 1 base from J; junction bases left unmatched: 7. The CDR3 spans 14 residues. CDR1 is WNHNN, CDR2 SYGVQD, per germline (reference sequence). In DNA form, the CDR3 reads TGCGCCAGCACCTGGGACAGTAGATCCTACGAGCAGTACTTC. Translation: CASTWDSRSYEQYF.

The chain combines TRBV5-6 with TRBJ1-1, with 10 bases aligning to TRBD1. CDR1 and CDR2 (germline): SGHDT, YYEEEE. The J segment lost 4 bases and the V segment lost 0 bases, leaving 6 bases of the junction unmatched. This CDR3 spans 16 amino acids. CDR3 nucleotides: TGTGCCAGCAGCTTGGAAGCGACAGGGGGCACCACTGAAGCTTTCTTT. This gives the protein CASSLEATGGTTEAFF.

This chain joins TRBV5-1 and TRBJ2-3; 12 nucleotides match TRBD2. The CDR3 contains 17 residues. V lost 0 bases, J lost 2 bases, and 4 bases stayed unmatched. Germline CDR1 SGHRS, CDR2 YFSETQ. In DNA form, the CDR3 reads TGCGCCAGCAGCTTGGGGCTAGCGGGGGGGAACACAGATACGCAGTATTTT. It encodes CASSLGLAGGNTDTQYF.

The chain carries TRBV5-6 and TRBJ2-5, with TRBD2 identical over 11 bases. The germline CDR1 and CDR2 sequences are SGHDT and YYEEEE. The CDR3 extends over 15 amino acids. Germline trimming cut 0 bases from V and 5 bases from J; bases unmatched to any gene: 3. Written as DNA, the CDR3 is TGTGCCAGCAGCTTGGTGGCTAGCGGGAGGGAGACCCAGTACTTC. Encoded protein: CASSLVASGRETQYF. The whole variable domain, remainder taken from reference TRBV5-6 and TRBJ2-5, is DAGVTQSPTHLIKTRGQQVTLRCSPKSGHDTVSWYQQALGQGPQFIFQYYEEEERQRGNFPDRFSGHQFPNYSSELNVNALLLGDSALYLCASSLVASGRETQYFGPGTRLLVL.

The chain employs TRBV18 and TRBJ2-7; 7 bases line up with TRBD1. The CDR3 spans 15 residues. The germline gives CDR1 KGHSH, CDR2 LQKENI. V lost 4 bases, J lost 0 bases, and 6 bases stayed unmatched. CDR3 protein: CASSLAGTASYEQYF. CDR3 nucleotide sequence: TGTGCCAGCTCACTTGCCGGGACAGCCTCCTACGAGCAGTACTTC.

The chain carries TRBV5-1 and TRBJ2-1, with 7 positions matching TRBD2. The length of the CDR3 is 15 residues. Germline V gene lookup returns CDR1 SGHRS and CDR2 YFSETQ. J was trimmed by 9 bases and V by 3 bases; bases with no gene match: 12. This CDR3 reads CASSSTAGVYAEQFF. In DNA, the CDR3 is TGCGCCAGCAGCTCGACCGCGGGAGTGTACGCTGAGCAGTTCTTC.